The clone carrying this TCR beta chain was counted only a few times. Its antigen is unknown. These data are taken from a study of blood T cells in healthy people across ages. With a J-beta primer mix and a sample-barcoded 5' primer, a second PCR ran roughly 7 to 11 cycles. One entry per CDR3 protein results from TCRdb running MiXCR on the 5' RACE reads. The table has 800,000 to 1,000,000 distinct CDR3 sequences, 45% to 50% seen once. The study, taken as a whole, reports: Per million T cells, TCR beta diversity dropped roughly linearly as age increased.

Germline V gene data show CDR1 as DFQATT and CDR2 as SNEGSKA (reference sequence). V dropped 5 bases and J dropped 6; count of bases not matched to a gene: 4. The CDR3 extends over 12 amino acids. The origin of this receptor is a man aged 25-45 years in good health. The chain recombines TRBV20-1 with TRBJ2-1; 7 bases agree with TRBD1. What was sequenced was blood. The CDR3 sequence: CSASGQANEQFF. The DNA for the CDR3 is TGCAGTGCTTCAGGACAGGCCAATGAGCAGTTCTTC.